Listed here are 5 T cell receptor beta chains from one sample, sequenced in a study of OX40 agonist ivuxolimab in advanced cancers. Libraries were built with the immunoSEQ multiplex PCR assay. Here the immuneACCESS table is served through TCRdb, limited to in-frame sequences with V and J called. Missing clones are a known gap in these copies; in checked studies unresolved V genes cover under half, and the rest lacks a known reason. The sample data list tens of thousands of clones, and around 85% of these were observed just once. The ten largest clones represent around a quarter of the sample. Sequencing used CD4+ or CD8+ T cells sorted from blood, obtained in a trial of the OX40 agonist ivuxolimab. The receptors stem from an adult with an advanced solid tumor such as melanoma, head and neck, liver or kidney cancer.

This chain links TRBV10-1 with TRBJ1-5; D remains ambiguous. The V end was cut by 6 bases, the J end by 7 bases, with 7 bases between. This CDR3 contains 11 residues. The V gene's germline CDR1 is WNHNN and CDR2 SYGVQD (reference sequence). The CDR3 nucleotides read TGCGCCAGCAGCAGGCGGCAGCCCCAGCATTTT. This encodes CASSRRQPQHF.

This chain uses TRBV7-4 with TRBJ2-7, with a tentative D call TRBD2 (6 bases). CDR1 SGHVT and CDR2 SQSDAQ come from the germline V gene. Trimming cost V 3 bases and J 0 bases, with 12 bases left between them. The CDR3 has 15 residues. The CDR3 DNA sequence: TGTGCCAGCAGCTTGGCGGGACCAAGCTCCTACGAGCAGTACTTC. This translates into CASSLAGPSSYEQYF.

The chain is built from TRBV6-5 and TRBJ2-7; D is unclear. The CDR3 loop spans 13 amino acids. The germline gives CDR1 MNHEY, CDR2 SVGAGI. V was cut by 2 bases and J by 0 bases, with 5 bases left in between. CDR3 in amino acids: CASSYHGSYEQYF. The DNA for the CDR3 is TGTGCCAGCAGTTACCACGGCTCCTACGAGCAGTACTTC.

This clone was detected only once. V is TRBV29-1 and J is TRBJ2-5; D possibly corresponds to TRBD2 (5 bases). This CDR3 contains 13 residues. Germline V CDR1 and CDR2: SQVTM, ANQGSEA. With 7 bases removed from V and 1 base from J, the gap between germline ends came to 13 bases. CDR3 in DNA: TGCAGCGCCGGGGTAAGCAGCCAAGAGACCCAGTACTTC. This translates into CSAGVSSQETQYF.

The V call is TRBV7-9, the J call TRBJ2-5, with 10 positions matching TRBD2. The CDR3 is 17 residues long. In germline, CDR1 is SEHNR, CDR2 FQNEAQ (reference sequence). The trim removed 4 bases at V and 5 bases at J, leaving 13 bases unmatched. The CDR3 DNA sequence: TGTGCCAGCAGCTCGTTCACCTGGCTAGCGGGAGTGGAGACCCAGTACTTC. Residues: CASSSFTWLAGVETQYF. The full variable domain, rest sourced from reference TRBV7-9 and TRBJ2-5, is DTGVSQNPRHKITKRGQNVTFRCDPISEHNRLYWYRQTLGQGPEFLTYFQNEAQLEKSRLLSDRFSAERPKGSFSTLEIQRTEQGDSAMYLCASSSFTWLAGVETQYFGPGTRLLVL.